The rows below give T cell receptor beta chains drawn from one sample of a study of T-cell reconstitution after alpha-beta-depleted transplantation in children. A single record per CDR3 protein comes from TCRdb applying MiXCR to the PCR reads. The table records about 830,000 distinct CDR3 sequences, about 16% of them present only once. The sequenced sample was PBMCs, mostly from graft donor cells, obtained 360 days after TCRalphabeta/CD19-depleted stem cell transplant. Receptors were obtained from a male patient aged 10 to 17 who had a stem cell transplant for acute lymphoblastic leukemia, so the T cells may come from the graft donor. The CDR3 runs from the conserved cysteine through the conserved F or W. A D gene is named only where the DNA matches it firmly. Clone size, where shown, is once, few, many, or a class for clones that have expanded.

abundance	d_gene	j_gene	v_gene	CDR3nt	CDR3aa
-	-	TRBJ2-2	TRBV6-2/TRBV6-3	TGTGCCAGCACTACCGGACCGACCGGGGAGCTGTTTTTT	CASTTGPTGELFF
-	-	TRBJ2-1	TRBV7-3	TGTGCCAGCAGCTTAACGTCACTAGCAGGGAATGAGCAGTTCTTC	CASSLTSLAGNEQFF
many	TRBD2	TRBJ2-5	TRBV6-1	TGTGCCAGCAGCAAAGGGACTAGCGGGTGGGAGACCCAGTACTTC	CASSKGTSGWETQYF
-	TRBD1	TRBJ2-5	TRBV5-6	TGTGCCAGCAGCCCTGTCTACGGGGACAGGGGGTTTGAGACCCAGTACTTC	CASSPVYGDRGFETQYF
-	TRBD1	TRBJ1-1	TRBV20-1	TGCAGTGCTTACAGGGGGCCCGGGGAAGCTTTCTTT	CSAYRGPGEAFF
-	-	TRBJ2-7	TRBV5-3	TGTGCCGGACAGACAGGACCTAAGGATTTCTCCTACGAGCAGTACTTC	CAGQTGPKDFSYEQYF
many	-	TRBJ1-3	TRBV7-8	TGTGCCAGCAGCTTGGGCAGAGGAAACACCATATATTTT	CASSLGRGNTIYF
-	-	TRBJ1-3	TRBV5-1	TGCGCCAGCAGCCTCGGACATGGAGGAAACACCATATATTTT	CASSLGHGGNTIYF
-	-	TRBJ2-3	TRBV10-3	TGTGCCATCGGGTTTACGCCAGATACGCAGTATTTT	CAIGFTPDTQYF
-	-	TRBJ2-1	TRBV6-2/TRBV6-3	TGTGCCAGCAGTCCCCAGACTGCTACTGGGGAGCAGTTCTTC	CASSPQTATGEQFF
few	-	TRBJ2-3	TRBV5-1	TGCGCCAGCAGGTCGCTGGCAGATACGCAGTATTTT	CASRSLADTQYF
-	-	TRBJ1-4	TRBV12-3/TRBV12-4	TGTGCCAGCAGCCGCGGTGGACGGGAAAAACTGTTTTTT	CASSRGGREKLFF